This T cell receptor (beta chain) was identified during a study of blood T cell repertoires in COVID-19. The protocol was immunoSEQ multiplex PCR, while the TCRdb copy is restricted to in-frame clones and leaves out a portion. The data contain tens of thousands of clones, 65% to 85% of them singletons. Germline V lookup: CDR1 SGHAT, CDR2 FQNNGV. Trimming cost V 5 bases and J 3 bases, with 11 bases left between them. The CDR3 length is 13 residues. The sequenced sample was peripheral blood. The chain combines TRBV11-2 with TRBJ2-7; tentatively, D is TRBD2 (5 bases). The clonotype comes from a man in his fifties or sixties with active or convalescent COVID-19. CDR3 nucleotides: TGTGCCAGCAGCCCGGGGTGGAACTACGAGCAGTACTTC. Amino acid sequence: CASSPGWNYEQYF. Full variable domain (missing parts from reference TRBV11-2 and TRBJ2-7): EAGVAQSPRYKIIEKRQSVAFWCNPISGHATLYWYQQILGQGPKLLIQFQNNGVVDDSQLPKDRFSAERLKGVDSTLKIQPAKLEDSAVYLCASSPGWNYEQYFGPGTRLTVT.